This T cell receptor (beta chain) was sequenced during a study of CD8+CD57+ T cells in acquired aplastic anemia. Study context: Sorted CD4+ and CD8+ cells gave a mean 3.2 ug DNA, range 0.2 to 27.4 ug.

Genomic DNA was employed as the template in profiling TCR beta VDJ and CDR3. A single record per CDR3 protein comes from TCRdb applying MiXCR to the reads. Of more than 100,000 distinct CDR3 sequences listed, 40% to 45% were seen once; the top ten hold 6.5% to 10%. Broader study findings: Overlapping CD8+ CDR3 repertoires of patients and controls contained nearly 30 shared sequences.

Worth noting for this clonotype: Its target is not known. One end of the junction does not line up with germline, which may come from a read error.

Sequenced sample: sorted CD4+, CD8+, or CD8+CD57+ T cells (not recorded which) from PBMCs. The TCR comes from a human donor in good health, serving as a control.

The CDR3 here is CAWSGRGGRGGELSF. In DNA form, the CDR3 reads TGTGCCTGGAGTGGGCGGGGGGGCAGAGGCGGGGAGCTGTCTTTT. V usage is TRBV30 and J usage is TRBJ2-2, with 9 bases identical to TRBD2. Germline lookup yields CDR1 GTSNPN and CDR2 SVGIG (reference sequence). The CDR3 runs 15 residues. The full variable domain, completed using reference TRBV30 and TRBJ2-2, is SQTIHQWPATLVQPVGSPLSLECTVEGTSNPNLYWYRQAAGRGLQLLFYSVGIGQISSEVPQNLSASRPQDRQFILSSKKLLLSDSGFYLCAWSGRGGRGGELSFGEGSRLTVL.